The next 13 T cell receptor beta chains were all read from a single sample in a study of shared clonotypes between healthy human individuals. Using immunoSEQ multiplex PCR, the repertoire was profiled, and TCRdb retains in-frame clones only, with some absent. Of 2 million to 2.5 million clones listed, 85% to 95% are singletons. The sequenced material came from naive CD4+ T cells from PBMCs. Regarding subset: CD45RA+ positively selected. Receptors were obtained from a man aged 18 to 30 in good health. Some clones in this sample may be carry-over from other donors' samples.

This chain joins TRBV2 and TRBJ2-1; 11 bases are shared with TRBD2. This CDR3 comprises 20 residues. Unmatched junction bases numbered 20, after V lost 3 bases and J lost 7 bases. Per germline, CDR1 SNHLY and CDR2 FYNNEI. In DNA form, the CDR3 reads TGTGCCAGCAGTGAGGATGGACTAGCGGGCGCTCGGAAGGGGGCTAATGAGCAGTTCTTC. Protein: CASSEDGLAGARKGANEQFF.

The rearrangement links TRBV5-1 to TRBJ1-1; D perhaps matches TRBD1 (6 bases). CDR1 SGHRS and CDR2 YFSETQ come from the germline V gene. The CDR3 contains 15 residues. Trimming removed 3 bases at V and 1 base at J, with 13 bases between. CDR3 residues: CASSSGGPRNTEAFF. The CDR3 DNA sequence: TGCGCCAGCAGCTCCGGGGGGCCGCGGAACACTGAAGCTTTCTTT.

This chain connects TRBV18 to TRBJ2-5; 9 nucleotides align to TRBD2. The CDR3 loop spans 15 amino acids. Trimming removed 0 bases from V and 7 bases from J; junction bases left unmatched: 6. Germline CDR1 KGHSH, CDR2 LQKENI. The CDR3 DNA reads TGTGCCAGCTCACCACCGGCGGGAGGGGCCTTGACCCAGTACTTC. The encoded protein is CASSPPAGGALTQYF.

The chain has TRBV5-1 and TRBJ2-3; 7 nucleotides line up with TRBD2. CDR1 and CDR2 from the germline V gene are SGHRS and YFSETQ. This CDR3 region has 16 residues. The V gene end was trimmed by 3 bases and the J gene end by 3 bases; junction bases not matched to a gene: 10. The CDR3 DNA is TGCGCCAGCAGCTGGGGACTACCCCGGGCGACAGATACGCAGTATTTT. Encoded protein: CASSWGLPRATDTQYF.

The CDR3 DNA reads TGCGCCAGCAGCCAAGAAAGATCGGGTGGCAGGCTAGGGAACACTGAAGCTTTCTTT. This codes for CASSQERSGGRLGNTEAFF. The chain carries TRBV4-1 and TRBJ1-1; D gene ambiguous. This CDR3 spans 19 amino acids. Trimming cost V 0 bases and J 1 base, with 21 bases left between them. The V gene's germline CDR1 is MGHRA and CDR2 YSYEKL.

CDR3 amino acids: CASSPSGRAYEQYF. CDR3 coding DNA: TGTGCCAGCAGTCCTAGCGGGAGGGCCTACGAGCAGTACTTC. The genes are TRBV4-2 and TRBJ2-7; 12 bases map to TRBD2. Unmatched junction bases numbered 2, after V lost 6 bases and J lost 2 bases. Germline V gene sequence: CDR1 LGHNA, CDR2 YNFKEQ. This CDR3 has 14 residues.

The rearrangement joins TRBV5-4 to TRBJ2-1; D gene unclear. The CDR3 sequence is 11 residues long. CDR1 is SGHNT, CDR2 YYREEE, per germline (reference sequence). V was cut by 1 base and J by 9 bases, with 5 bases left in between. This CDR3 is CASSLFSEQFF. The CDR3 DNA sequence: TGTGCCAGCAGCTTGTTTAGTGAGCAGTTCTTC.

The V gene is TRBV28, the J gene TRBJ1-2; D is unresolved. The V gene's germline CDR1 is MDHEN and CDR2 SYDVKM. V lost 8 bases and J 2 bases, leaving 12 bases between the germline ends. This CDR3 comprises 13 residues. CDR3 bases: TGTGCCAGCGCTCCAGGTGTGAACTATGGCTACACCTTC. Translating it yields CASAPGVNYGYTF.

CDR3 protein: CASSPWGGHATNEKLFF. The DNA for the CDR3 is TGCGCCAGCAGCCCCTGGGGGGGGCATGCAACTAATGAAAAACTGTTTTTT. The chain uses TRBV4-1 and TRBJ1-4; D is perhaps TRBD1 (6 bases). V lost 4 bases and J 0 bases, leaving 15 bases between the germline ends. The length of the CDR3 is 17 residues. In germline, CDR1 is MGHRA, CDR2 YSYEKL.

V usage is TRBV9 and J usage is TRBJ1-2; maybe TRBD1 (6 bases). The CDR3 is made up of 15 amino acids. Trimming removed 2 bases from V and 13 bases from J, with 24 bases in between. In germline, CDR1 is SGDLS, CDR2 YYNGEE. CDR3 sequence: CASSVFSSGLGAFTF. The CDR3 coding sequence is TGTGCCAGCAGCGTTTTTTCATCGGGATTGGGGGCGTTCACCTTC.

This chain uses TRBV28 with TRBJ1-2, with D hard to call. This CDR3 region has 16 residues. CDR1 and CDR2 from the germline V gene are MDHEN and SYDVKM. V lost 6 bases and J 0 bases, leaving 17 bases between the germline ends. The CDR3, as DNA: TGTGCCAGCAGCGCGGGGAGTGAAGTAGCTAACTATGGCTACACCTTC. It specifies CASSAGSEVANYGYTF.

V gene TRBV19 combines with J gene TRBJ2-3; 11 nucleotides align to TRBD2. CDR3 length equals 15 residues. Germline CDR1 reads LNHDA; CDR2 reads SQIVND (reference sequence). The ends lost 8 bases at V and 6 bases at J; junction bases unmatched: 10. The CDR3 loop is CASARTSGSPDTQYF. The CDR3 DNA reads as TGTGCCAGTGCCCGTACTAGCGGGAGTCCCGATACGCAGTATTTT.

This chain joins TRBV2 and TRBJ2-7; no clear D. Trimming pared 4 bases from V and 3 bases from J, leaving 13 bases between. In germline, CDR1 is SNHLY, CDR2 FYNNEI. CDR3 length: 14 residues. CDR3 amino acids: CASSARTLRYEQYF. The CDR3 bases are TGTGCCAGCAGTGCCCGGACCCTCCGCTACGAGCAGTACTTC.